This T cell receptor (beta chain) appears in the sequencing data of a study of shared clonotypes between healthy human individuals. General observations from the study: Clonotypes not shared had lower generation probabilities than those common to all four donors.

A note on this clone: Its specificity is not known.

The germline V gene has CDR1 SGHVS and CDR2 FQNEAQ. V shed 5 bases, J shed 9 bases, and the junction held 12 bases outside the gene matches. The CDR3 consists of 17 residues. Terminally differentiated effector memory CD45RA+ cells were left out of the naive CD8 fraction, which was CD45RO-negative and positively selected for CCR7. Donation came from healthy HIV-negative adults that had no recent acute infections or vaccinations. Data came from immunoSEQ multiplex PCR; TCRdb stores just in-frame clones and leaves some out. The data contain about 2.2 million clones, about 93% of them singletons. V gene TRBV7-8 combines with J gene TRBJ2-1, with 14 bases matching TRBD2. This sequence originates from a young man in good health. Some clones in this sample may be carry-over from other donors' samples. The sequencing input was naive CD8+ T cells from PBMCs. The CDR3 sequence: CASSLRLAGGPKGEQFF. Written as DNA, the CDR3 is TGTGCCAGCAGCCTAAGACTAGCGGGAGGGCCGAAAGGTGAGCAGTTCTTC.